This T cell receptor (beta chain) is from a study of cytomegalovirus exposure and HLA in healthy donors. General observations from the study: Researchers reported from a later analysis that most CMV-associated TCR beta chains appeared HLA-restricted.

Points on this clone: Antigen specificity is unknown.

With 60 Vbeta and 13 Jbeta primers, the PCR was carried out. Here immunoSEQ multiplex PCR was the method, and the copy in TCRdb shows in-frame clones only, minus some. The sample includes fewer than 200,000 clones, roughly 85% of them seen just once. Germline assignment: CDR1 MDHEN and CDR2 SYDVKM. The CDR3 has 15 residues. Trimming cost V 6 bases and J 8 bases; bases outside gene matches: 13. The chain uses TRBV28 and TRBJ1-2, with 9 positions matching TRBD1. Sequenced material: PBMCs. The receptor's source is a middle-aged man in good health and CMV-seronegative. The CDR3 spells CASREQPGTGTGYTF. In DNA, the CDR3 is TGTGCCAGCAGGGAACAACCCGGGACAGGGACCGGCTACACCTTC.